This is a list of T cell receptor beta chains from one sample in a study of cytomegalovirus exposure and HLA in healthy donors. Assay: immunoSEQ multiplex PCR; the TCRdb copy retains only in-frame clones and omits some. The sample records about 140,000 clones, around 85% being singletons. The sample taken for sequencing was PBMCs. All receptors derive from a female donor in good health and CMV-seronegative. Both conserved end residues are trimmed from each CDR3. A D gene is named only where the DNA matches it firmly. Rows may omit the clone size; those that give it use once, few, many or a size class.

d_call | clone_size | j_call | v_call | cdr3_aa
TRBD1 | NA | TRBJ2-7 | TRBV28 | ASSQPGQGKREQY
TRBD2 | NA | TRBJ2-5 | TRBV6-6 | ASSWGTSGETQY
NA | NA | TRBJ1-5 | TRBV2 | ASSEEPGHRSNQPQH
NA | NA | TRBJ2-6 | TRBV19 | ASTLRRGSLSGANVLT
NA | few | TRBJ1-2 | TRBV4-1 | ASSQPSGFDGYT
NA | NA | TRBJ2-7 | TRBV18 | ASSPLPNSEQY
NA | NA | TRBJ2-7 | TRBV9 | ASSVDETVGDLEQY
NA | NA | TRBJ2-7 | TRBV27 | ASSPRDLSYEQY
TRBD1 | NA | TRBJ2-7 | TRBV10-3 | AIGIRDRGRGEQY
TRBD1 | NA | TRBJ1-1 | TRBV23-1 | ASSHWTGSMNTEAF
TRBD2 | NA | TRBJ2-1 | TRBV28 | ASSSHHGSGGSYNEQF
NA | NA | TRBJ1-4 | TRBV5-6 | ASSARRQQNEKLF
TRBD2 | NA | TRBJ2-2 | TRBV10-3 | ASEAGEGGELF
NA | NA | TRBJ2-5 | TRBV5-6 | ASSLVGGGQETQY
TRBD1 | NA | TRBJ1-5 | TRBV6-5 | ASRTDRIGQPQH
TRBD1 | medium-sized | TRBJ1-5 | TRBV7-6 | ASSLGTGSSDQPQH
TRBD1 | NA | TRBJ2-7 | TRBV5-8 | ASSVGQGPYEQY
TRBD1 | few | TRBJ2-7 | TRBV27 | ASSPTRQGRGYEQY
NA | NA | TRBJ2-7 | TRBV6-5 | ASSYSKLASAYEQY
NA | few | TRBJ2-7 | TRBV30 | AWSVGVYEQY
TRBD1 | NA | TRBJ1-2 | TRBV27 | ASSYRGFNYGYT
TRBD1 | NA | TRBJ1-1 | TRBV5-1 | ASSLGDSENTEAF
NA | NA | TRBJ2-1 | TRBV19 | ASSIVTSSYNEQF
NA | NA | TRBJ2-4 | TRBV30 | AGDSQGGYIQY
TRBD1 | NA | TRBJ1-1 | TRBV5-4 | ASRLRWDRGGNTEAF
TRBD1 | NA | TRBJ2-5 | TRBV5-1 | ASSLLTGGEETQY
TRBD2 | NA | TRBJ2-7 | TRBV28 | ASSLLAGVQFPYEQY
TRBD1 | NA | TRBJ2-7 | TRBV29-1 | SVEVGTGKGEQY
TRBD1 | NA | TRBJ2-7 | TRBV19 | ASSSGTGYEQY
NA | NA | TRBJ1-1 | TRBV11-2 | ASSKQGTEAF
NA | NA | TRBJ1-2 | TRBV29-1 | SLSRDQRYGYT
NA | NA | TRBJ1-1 | TRBV10-3 | AISLGLNGGTEAF
TRBD1 | NA | TRBJ2-7 | TRBV29-1 | SVGFTGQGPYEQY
NA | NA | TRBJ2-5 | TRBV7-7 | ASSFPTTQETQY
NA | NA | TRBJ1-1 | TRBV5-1 | ASSLQLDRNTEAF
NA | once | TRBJ2-2 | TRBV19 | ASRSMTLVGDTGELF
NA | NA | TRBJ2-5 | TRBV5-6 | ASSLVPTGGETQY
NA | NA | TRBJ1-5 | TRBV19 | ASSRLNNQPQH
TRBD1 | NA | TRBJ1-2 | TRBV30 | AWRAGTDEFPPNYGYT
NA | NA | TRBJ1-1 | TRBV5-1 | ASNDEGDTEAF
TRBD1 | NA | TRBJ1-5 | TRBV28 | ASSFLGGTGGGDQPQH
TRBD1 | NA | TRBJ2-5 | TRBV19 | ASSMGQTQETQY
NA | NA | TRBJ2-1 | TRBV28 | ASSPSRDMYEQF
NA | once | TRBJ2-3 | TRBV7-9 | ASSRGQFSTDTQY
TRBD2 | NA | TRBJ2-2 | TRBV19 | ASTPGGGSNTGELF